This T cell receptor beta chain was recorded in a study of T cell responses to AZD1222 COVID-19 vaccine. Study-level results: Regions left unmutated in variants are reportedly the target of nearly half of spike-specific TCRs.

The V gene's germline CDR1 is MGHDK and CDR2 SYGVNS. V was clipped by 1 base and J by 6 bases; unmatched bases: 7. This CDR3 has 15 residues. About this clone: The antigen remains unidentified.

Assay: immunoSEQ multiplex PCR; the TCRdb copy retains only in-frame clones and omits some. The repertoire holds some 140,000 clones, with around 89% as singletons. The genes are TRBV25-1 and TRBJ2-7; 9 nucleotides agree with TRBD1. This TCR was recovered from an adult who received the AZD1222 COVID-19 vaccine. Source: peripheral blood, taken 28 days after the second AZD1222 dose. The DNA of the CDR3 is TGTGCCAGCAGTGAATGGGGGACAGGGAGGGTCGAGCAGTACTTC. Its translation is CASSEWGTGRVEQYF.